Shown below are 28 T cell receptor beta chains from a single sample sequenced in a study of control samples from healthy donors and cancer patients. Using immunoSEQ multiplex PCR, the repertoire was profiled, and TCRdb retains in-frame clones only, with some absent. The sample records roughly 130,000 clones, roughly 91% being singletons. The sample was PBMCs. The receptor source for this set is a man over 45 with head and neck cancer.

The chain employs TRBV10-2 and TRBJ2-1; perhaps TRBD1 as D (6 bases). The CDR3 runs to 14 residues. Germline V CDR1 and CDR2: WSHSY, SAAADI. With 0 bases removed from V and 4 bases from J, the gap between germline ends came to 7 bases. The CDR3 reads CASSESDRYNEQFF. The CDR3 nucleotides are TGCGCCAGCAGTGAGTCGGACAGATACAATGAGCAGTTCTTC.

This chain links TRBV5-4 with TRBJ2-7, with a weak D call TRBD1 (7 bases). Trimming took 4 bases from V and 3 from J, leaving 17 bases between them. CDR3 size: 15 residues. Germline values: CDR1 SGHNT, CDR2 YYREEE (reference sequence). As DNA, the CDR3 is TGTGCCAGCAGCGTGGGGGGACAGAGGTTCTACGAGCAGTACTTC. This sequence encodes CASSVGGQRFYEQYF.

The chain employs TRBV12-3 or TRBV12-4 and TRBJ2-7; a weak D match, TRBD1 (5 bases). The CDR3 runs 12 residues. The germline V and J ends were trimmed by 6 bases and 6 bases, with 12 bases remaining between them. The CDR3 DNA sequence: TGTGCCAGCAGAGACAGCCCGCTCGAGCAGTACTTC. This codes for CASRDSPLEQYF.

The V gene is TRBV11-2, the J gene TRBJ1-1, with D unresolved. The CDR3 has 16 residues. Germline V gives CDR1 SGHAT, CDR2 FQNNGV. V dropped 8 bases and J dropped 0 bases, with 19 bases sitting between them. The CDR3 loop reads CASGLRKGVMNTEAFF. DNA of the CDR3: TGTGCCAGCGGGCTAAGGAAGGGAGTTATGAACACTGAAGCTTTCTTT.

CDR3 DNA: TGTGCCAGCAGCCAGGAGGTGGGGGGAGCCAAAAACATTCAGTACTTC. Translation: CASSQEVGGAKNIQYF. This chain joins TRBV14 and TRBJ2-4, with D possibly matching TRBD2 (6 bases). CDR3 length: 16 amino acids. The V and J ends lost 3 bases and 0 bases respectively, with 12 bases between them. Germline V gene lookup returns CDR1 SGHDN and CDR2 FVKESK.

The chain recombines TRBV29-1 with TRBJ2-3; D not certain. This CDR3 region has 13 residues. Germline CDR1 SQVTM, CDR2 ANQGSEA. Trimming removed 4 bases from V and 0 bases from J, with 8 bases in between. The CDR3 bases are TGCAGCGTTGTCCGAGTCAGCACAGATACGCAGTATTTT. This translates into CSVVRVSTDTQYF.

The chain uses TRBV7-9 and TRBJ2-1; D is tentatively TRBD1 or TRBD2 (6 bases each). The CDR3 runs 15 residues. The V gene lost 0 bases and the J gene lost 10 bases, with 16 bases spanning the gap. CDR1 and CDR2 (germline): SEHNR, FQNEAQ (reference sequence). CDR3 loop: CASSLARGVVEEQFF. In DNA form, the CDR3 reads TGTGCCAGCAGCTTAGCTAGGGGGGTCGTAGAAGAGCAGTTCTTC.

The chain has TRBV7-2 and TRBJ2-5; D unresolved. This CDR3 is 16 amino acids long. Trimming removed 5 bases from V and 2 bases from J, with 18 bases in between. Germline-derived CDR1 and CDR2 are SGHTA and FQGNSA. CDR3 in amino acids: CASSPSLGMGQETQYF. The CDR3 DNA is TGTGCCAGCAGCCCCTCTTTGGGCATGGGGCAAGAGACCCAGTACTTC.

The chain uses TRBV7-2 and TRBJ1-2; D remains ambiguous. Germline V gene lookup returns CDR1 SGHTA and CDR2 FQGNSA. The CDR3 is 15 residues long. V was cut by 5 bases and J by 4 bases, with 17 bases left in between. CDR3 in amino acids: CASSPSAPEVYGYTF. CDR3 DNA sequence: TGTGCCAGCAGCCCATCGGCCCCGGAGGTCTATGGCTACACCTTC.

This chain links TRBV4-3 with TRBJ1-3; 7 bases map to TRBD1. The J segment lost 4 bases and the V segment lost 4 bases, leaving 4 bases of the junction unmatched. The CDR3 sequence is 14 residues long. Looked up from germline, CDR1 is LGHNA and CDR2 is YSLEER. The CDR3 DNA reads as TGCGCCAGCAGCCCCCCGGGACAGGGAAACACCATATATTTT. Protein product: CASSPPGQGNTIYF.

This rearrangement joins TRBV6-2 or TRBV6-3 to TRBJ1-5; D call uncertain. This CDR3 is 13 amino acids long. The V end lost 6 bases, the J end lost 4 bases, and 10 bases lay between the germline ends. Germline assignment: CDR1 MNHEY and CDR2 SVGEGT. CDR3 in DNA: TGTGCCAGCAGCAAAAGGTGGAATCAGCCCCAGCATTTT. It translates to CASSKRWNQPQHF.

This clone was seen just once. This chain uses TRBV11-2 with TRBJ2-5; maybe TRBD2 (5 bases). There are 15 residues in the CDR3. Germline V gene lookup returns CDR1 SGHAT and CDR2 FQNNGV. The V and J ends lost 0 bases and 2 bases respectively, with 10 bases between them. The CDR3 nucleotides are TGTGCCAGCAGCTTAGACGACTGGAGGCAAGAGACCCAGTACTTC. Its translation is CASSLDDWRQETQYF.

The chain links TRBV28 to TRBJ2-5; 7 bases match TRBD1. The CDR3 has 19 residues. The germline CDR1 and CDR2 sequences are MDHEN and SYDVKM. V was clipped by 5 bases and J by 0 bases; unmatched bases: 18. The CDR3 nucleotides are TGTGCCAGCAGTCTCCAATCCGGGACAGACGACTCGTACCAAGAGACCCAGTACTTC. Translating gives CASSLQSGTDDSYQETQYF. The full variable domain, with the rest looked up from reference TRBV28 and TRBJ2-5, is DVKVTQSSRYLVKRTGEKVFLECVQDMDHENMFWYRQDPGLGLRLIYFSYDVKMKEKGDIPEGYSVSREKKERFSLILESASTNQTSMYLCASSLQSGTDDSYQETQYFGPGTRLLVL.

The CDR3 sequence is CASNRGRNTEAFF. For the CDR3, the DNA is TGTGCCAGCAATCGAGGGCGTAACACTGAAGCTTTCTTT. This sequence joins TRBV6-5 and TRBJ1-1; D is unclear. Trimming cost V 7 bases and J 2 bases, with 11 bases left between them. CDR1 and CDR2 (germline): MNHEY, SVGAGI. This CDR3 is 13 amino acids long.

The chain carries TRBV7-9 and TRBJ2-7; D is ambiguous. Trimming took off 10 bases at V and 8 bases at J, with 24 bases between the two ends. The CDR3 spans 14 residues. Germline lookup yields CDR1 SEHNR and CDR2 FQNEAQ (reference sequence). The CDR3 loop reads CAILTRPVFPQQYF. CDR3 sequence (DNA): TGTGCCATCTTGACCCGTCCGGTCTTTCCACAGCAGTACTTC.

The J gene is TRBJ2-2, the V gene TRBV19; D is unresolved. The CDR3 is 15 residues long. V was pared by 1 base and J by 0 bases, with 6 bases between. Germline V CDR1 and CDR2: LNHDA, SQIVND (reference sequence). CDR3 region: CASSIGLANTGELFF. The CDR3 DNA reads as TGTGCCAGTAGTATAGGATTGGCGAACACCGGGGAGCTGTTTTTT.

V and J are TRBV19 and TRBJ2-7; 10 bases agree with TRBD1. This CDR3 spans 15 amino acids. The J segment lost 2 bases and the V segment lost 5 bases, leaving 6 bases of the junction unmatched. Germline V lookup: CDR1 LNHDA, CDR2 SQIVND (reference sequence). CDR3: CASSVRDRGTYEQYF. CDR3 DNA sequence: TGTGCCAGTAGTGTCCGGGACAGGGGCACCTACGAGCAGTACTTC.

The chain employs TRBV30 and TRBJ1-1, with a possible D match to TRBD1 (6 bases). CDR1 is GTSNPN and CDR2 is SVGIG in the germline V gene (reference sequence). The CDR3 totals 15 residues. V was pared by 1 base and J by 4 bases, with 16 bases between. CDR3 sequence reads: CAWSGARGAFTEAFF. The DNA for the CDR3 is TGTGCCTGGAGTGGGGCCAGGGGCGCATTCACTGAAGCTTTCTTT.

The chain employs TRBV30 and TRBJ1-6; 9 bases match TRBD1. CDR1 GTSNPN and CDR2 SVGIG come from the germline V gene (reference sequence). The CDR3 spans 14 residues. Trimming cost V 2 bases and J 9 bases; bases outside gene matches: 5. DNA of the CDR3: TGTGCCTGGAGTACCGGGACAGGGATTTCACCCCTCCACTTT. Translation gives CAWSTGTGISPLHF.

This sequence joins TRBV19 and TRBJ1-1; maybe TRBD1 (5 bases). The V end lost 0 bases, the J end lost 1 base, and 18 bases lay between the germline ends. Germline values: CDR1 LNHDA, CDR2 SQIVND (reference sequence). The CDR3 consists of 18 residues. Written as DNA, the CDR3 is TGTGCCAGTAGTATAGATGCCAGCCGGGGGTCGGGGAACACTGAAGCTTTCTTT. Its translation: CASSIDASRGSGNTEAFF.

The J gene is TRBJ2-6, the V gene TRBV28; D is uncertain. The CDR3 length is 16 residues. Germline V gives CDR1 MDHEN, CDR2 SYDVKM. The V gene lost 4 bases and the J gene lost 0 bases, with 10 bases spanning the gap. CDR3 DNA sequence: TGTGCCAGCAGTTACCTTTCGGGCTCTGGGGCCAACGTCCTGACTTTC. Translated: CASSYLSGSGANVLTF. The full variable domain, with the rest looked up from reference TRBV28 and TRBJ2-6, is DVKVTQSSRYLVKRTGEKVFLECVQDMDHENMFWYRQDPGLGLRLIYFSYDVKMKEKGDIPEGYSVSREKKERFSLILESASTNQTSMYLCASSYLSGSGANVLTFGAGSRLTVL.

The V gene is TRBV9, the J gene TRBJ1-6; no clear D. Germline assignment: CDR1 SGDLS and CDR2 YYNGEE. Trimming left V 0 bases short and J 9 bases short, with 13 bases between. The CDR3 totals 15 residues. This chain's CDR3 is CASSVEGFGTSPLHF. The CDR3 DNA reads TGTGCCAGCAGCGTAGAGGGATTTGGTACTTCACCCCTCCACTTT.

The V call is TRBV27, the J call TRBJ2-7; 7 positions match TRBD1. The V and J ends lost 4 bases and 6 bases, in that order; junction bases with no gene match: 6. Per germline, CDR1 MNHEY and CDR2 SMNVEV (reference sequence). The CDR3 runs 13 residues. The CDR3 spells CASSYRGSGEQYF. The CDR3 coding sequence is TGTGCCAGCAGTTACAGGGGATCTGGCGAGCAGTACTTC.

This clone has just one count. A junction boundary mismatches the germline segment, possibly from a read error. The rearrangement joins TRBV4-3 to TRBJ1-2, with D unresolved. In germline, CDR1 is LGHNA, CDR2 YSLEER. CDR3 size: 14 residues. The CDR3 nucleotides are TGCGCCAGCAGCCAAGAATTACGCCTAGTGGCATTCGCCTTC. This sequence encodes CASSQELRLVAFAF.

The genes are TRBV5-4 and TRBJ2-3, with 9 nucleotides matching TRBD1. V was pared by 0 bases and J by 2 bases, with 4 bases of the junction left unmatched. The CDR3 is 16 residues long. Germline V gives CDR1 SGHNT, CDR2 YYREEE (reference sequence). The CDR3 region is CASSLVWTGATDTQYF. The CDR3 DNA sequence: TGTGCCAGCAGCTTGGTTTGGACAGGGGCCACAGATACGCAGTATTTT.

The rearrangement links TRBV27 to TRBJ2-7; 7 nucleotides match TRBD1. Germline-derived CDR1 and CDR2 are MNHEY and SMNVEV (reference sequence). This CDR3 has 14 residues. Trimming removed 4 bases from V and 0 bases from J; junction bases left unmatched: 3. The CDR3 reads CASSWTGHSYEQYF. The CDR3 DNA is TGTGCCAGCAGTTGGACAGGCCACTCCTACGAGCAGTACTTC.

The genes are TRBV7-2 and TRBJ1-3, with TRBD1 matching 8 bases. The CDR3 has 15 amino acids. The J segment lost 3 bases and the V segment lost 4 bases, leaving 5 bases of the junction unmatched. Germline V gene sequence: CDR1 SGHTA, CDR2 FQGNSA. The CDR3 coding sequence is TGTGCCAGCAGCTCCCAGGGGGCGAGTGGAAACACCATATATTTT. This sequence encodes CASSSQGASGNTIYF. The whole variable domain, filled in from reference TRBV7-2 and TRBJ1-3, reads GAGVSQSPSNKVTEKGKDVELRCDPISGHTALYWYRQSLGQGLEFLIYFQGNSAPDKSGLPSDRFSAERTGGSVSTLTIQRTQQEDSAVYLCASSSQGASGNTIYFGEGSWLTVV.

The rearrangement uses TRBV2 and TRBJ1-1; 9 bases are shared with TRBD1. The CDR3 has 20 residues. Germline CDR1 is SNHLY and CDR2 is FYNNEI. J gave up 0 bases and V 4 bases, and 18 bases lay outside the gene matches. The DNA for the CDR3 is TGTGCCAGCAGTGTTCCGGGACAGGGTGGTCATTTACTCATGAACACTGAAGCTTTCTTT. Translating it yields CASSVPGQGGHLLMNTEAFF.